A single sample is the source of the 13 T cell receptor beta chains below, sequenced in a study of identical twins' blood T cells. TCRdb called the 5' RACE reads again in MiXCR, with one record for every CDR3 protein. This table holds roughly 380,000 distinct CDR3 sequences, about 28% found once. Sequenced material: PBMCs. These receptors were collected from a woman between 18 and 49 years old in good health.

There are a few counts of this clonotype. The rearrangement links TRBV27 to TRBJ2-2; D is ambiguous. V shed 7 bases and J shed 4 bases, with 19 bases lying between them. This CDR3 contains 16 residues. Per germline, CDR1 MNHEY and CDR2 SMNVEV (reference sequence). The CDR3 protein is CASKERRRGGTGELFF. The CDR3 nucleotides are TGTGCCAGCAAGGAGCGTAGGAGAGGCGGCACCGGGGAGCTGTTTTTT.

In DNA form, the CDR3 reads TGTGCCAGCAGCTTTCGACCAATCACCGGGGAGCTGTTTTTT. Protein sequence: CASSFRPITGELFF. The genes are TRBV7-2 and TRBJ2-2, with D hard to call. The germline V gene encodes CDR1 SGHTA and CDR2 FQGNSA. Trimming removed 3 bases from V and 4 bases from J, with 9 bases in between. The CDR3 is made up of 14 amino acids. Full variable domain (remainder filled in from reference TRBV7-2 and TRBJ2-2): GAGVSQSPSNKVTEKGKDVELRCDPISGHTALYWYRQSLGQGLEFLIYFQGNSAPDKSGLPSDRFSAERTGGSVSTLTIQRTQQEDSAVYLCASSFRPITGELFFGEGSRLTVL.

In its sample, this clonotype was seen a few times. This chain connects TRBV20-1 to TRBJ2-1; D call uncertain. The germline gives CDR1 DFQATT, CDR2 SNEGSKA (reference sequence). The CDR3 totals 10 residues. The germline V and J ends were trimmed by 2 bases and 8 bases, with 4 bases remaining between them. For the CDR3, the DNA is TGCAGTGCTAGAATGGATGAGCAGTTCTTC. Its translation is CSARMDEQFF.

This clonotype has at least ten counts. The rearrangement links TRBV29-1 to TRBJ1-2; D gene uncertain. V was clipped by 7 bases and J by 1 base, with 16 bases between them. Germline CDR1 SQVTM, CDR2 ANQGSEA. CDR3 length equals 14 residues. CDR3 nucleotides: TGCAGCGCGTCGAACGGATATTATAACTATGGCTACACCTTC. Translated, it gives CSASNGYYNYGYTF.

This clonotype showed up just a few times. The rearrangement links TRBV2 to TRBJ2-5; D gene uncertain. Germline CDR1 and CDR2: SNHLY and FYNNEI. This CDR3 has 12 residues. The V end lost 3 bases, the J end lost 2 bases, and 4 bases lay between the germline ends. The CDR3 DNA sequence: TGTGCCAGCAGTGAGGAACAAGAGACCCAGTACTTC. Translating it yields CASSEEQETQYF. Variable domain in full (rest from reference TRBV2 and TRBJ2-5): EPEVTQTPSHQVTQMGQEVILRCVPISNHLYFYWYRQILGQKVEFLVSFYNNEISEKSEIFDDQFSVERPDGSNFTLKIRSTKLEDSAMYFCASSEEQETQYFGPGTRLLVL.

Points on this clonotype: At one of its ends the junction is not consistent with the germline gene, which may arise from a read error. The genes are TRBV20-1 and TRBJ1-2; D not resolved. The length of the CDR3 is 13 residues. Germline CDR1 DFQATT, CDR2 SNEGSKA (reference sequence). The chain's CDR3 is CIASRYQSYGYTF. The CDR3 coding sequence is TGCATTGCTAGCCGATACCAGAGCTATGGCTACACCTTC.

V is TRBV25-1 and J is TRBJ1-2, with TRBD1 as a possible D gene (6 bases). This CDR3 spans 12 amino acids. CDR1 and CDR2 from the germline V gene are MGHDK and SYGVNS. Deletions cut 3 bases from V and 8 bases from J, with 10 bases between. The DNA for the CDR3 is TGTGCCAGCAGTGATAACAGGGAAGGCTACACCTTC. Its protein is CASSDNREGYTF.

Worth noting for this clonotype: A junction end diverges from the germline sequence, so it may reflect a read error. The rearrangement uses TRBV18 and TRBJ2-1, with D possibly TRBD2 on 5 matching bases. From germline, CDR1 is KGHSH and CDR2 LQKENI. The CDR3 is made up of 12 amino acids. The CDR3 loop reads CASSPPWWEPFF. In DNA, the CDR3 is TGTGCCAGCTCACCACCGTGGTGGGAGCCGTTCTTC. The whole variable domain, filled in from reference TRBV18 and TRBJ2-1, reads NAGVMQNPRHLVRRRGQEARLRCSPMKGHSHVYWYRQLPEEGLKFMVYLQKENIIDESGMPKERFSAEFPKEGPSILRIQQVVRGDSAAYFCASSPPWWEPFFGPGTRLTVL.

This clonotype was observed a few times. The CDR3 region is CASGLKPNTEAFF. The CDR3 DNA sequence: TGTGCTAGTGGTTTGAAGCCGAACACTGAAGCTTTCTTT. This sequence joins TRBV12-5 and TRBJ1-1; D is uncertain. V was cut by 2 bases and J by 1 base, with 5 bases left in between. This CDR3 spans 13 amino acids. The germline V gene has CDR1 LGHNT and CDR2 FRNRAP.

This clonotype was counted between two and nine times. The V and J genes are TRBV29-1 and TRBJ1-2; D ambiguous. V dropped 3 bases and J dropped 4 bases, with 12 bases sitting between them. Germline V gene sequence: CDR1 SQVTM, CDR2 ANQGSEA. The CDR3 loop spans 13 amino acids. The CDR3 nucleotides are TGCAGCGTTGACGTCGGCCAGGCCTATGGCTACACCTTC. The encoded protein is CSVDVGQAYGYTF. Together with reference TRBV29-1 and TRBJ1-2, the CDR3 gives the full variable domain: SAVISQKPSRDICQRGTSLTIQCQVDSQVTMMFWYRQQPGQSLTLIATANQGSEATYESGFVIDKFPISRPNLTFSTLTVSNMSPEDSSIYLCSVDVGQAYGYTFGSGTRLTVV.

This clonotype was observed a handful of times. The chain is built from TRBV13 and TRBJ2-5; D ambiguous. This CDR3 comprises 16 residues. V was shortened by 5 bases and J by 0 bases, with 16 bases between the two germline ends. Germline lookup yields CDR1 PRHDT and CDR2 FYEKMQ (reference sequence). CDR3: CASSTKLGLDQETQYF. The CDR3 region has the DNA TGTGCCAGCAGCACTAAGCTGGGTTTGGACCAAGAGACCCAGTACTTC. The full variable domain, completed using reference TRBV13 and TRBJ2-5, is AAGVIQSPRHLIKEKRETATLKCYPIPRHDTVYWYQQGPGQDPQFLISFYEKMQSDKGSIPDRFSAQQFSDYHSELNMSSLELGDSALYFCASSTKLGLDQETQYFGPGTRLLVL.

V and J are TRBV7-6 and TRBJ2-2; D possibly corresponds to TRBD2 (5 bases). Germline-derived CDR1 and CDR2 are SGHVS and FNYEAQ. The CDR3 consists of 16 residues. Trimming stripped 5 bases from V and 5 bases from J, with 18 bases between. The CDR3 nucleotides read TGTGCCAGCAGCAAACTAGATATGGGTACGACCGGGGAGCTGTTTTTT. This sequence encodes CASSKLDMGTTGELFF.

This clonotype was detected ten times or more. This chain uses TRBV10-3 with TRBJ1-2; TRBD1 is a possible D gene (6 bases). This CDR3 contains 13 residues. The germline CDR1 and CDR2 sequences are ENHRY and SYGVKD. V was trimmed by 6 bases and J by 5 bases, leaving 13 bases between them. The CDR3 DNA follows: TGTGCCATCAGGAGGGGGGAAGAGTATGGCTACACCTTC. Translated, it gives CAIRRGEEYGYTF.